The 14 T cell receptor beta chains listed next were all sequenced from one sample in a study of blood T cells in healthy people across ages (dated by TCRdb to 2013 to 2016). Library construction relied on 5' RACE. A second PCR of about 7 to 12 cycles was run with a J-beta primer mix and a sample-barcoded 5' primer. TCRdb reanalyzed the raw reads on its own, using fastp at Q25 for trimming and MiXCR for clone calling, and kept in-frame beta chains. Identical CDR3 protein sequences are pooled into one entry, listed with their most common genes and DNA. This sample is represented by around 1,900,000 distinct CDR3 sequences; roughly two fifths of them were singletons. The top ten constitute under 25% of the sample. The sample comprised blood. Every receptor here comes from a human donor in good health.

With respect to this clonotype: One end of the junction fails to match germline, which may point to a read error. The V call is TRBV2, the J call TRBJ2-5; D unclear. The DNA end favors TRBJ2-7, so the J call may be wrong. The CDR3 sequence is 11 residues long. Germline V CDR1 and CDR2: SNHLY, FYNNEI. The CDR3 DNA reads TGTGCCAACAGTGTTGGCTACGAGCAGTACTTC. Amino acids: CANSVGYEQYF.

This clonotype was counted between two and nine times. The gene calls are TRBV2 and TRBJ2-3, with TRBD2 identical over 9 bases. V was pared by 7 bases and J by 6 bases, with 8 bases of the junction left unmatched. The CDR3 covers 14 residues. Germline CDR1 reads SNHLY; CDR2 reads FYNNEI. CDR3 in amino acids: CASTETSGRDTQYF. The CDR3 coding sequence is TGTGCCAGCACCGAAACTAGCGGGCGCGATACGCAGTATTTT. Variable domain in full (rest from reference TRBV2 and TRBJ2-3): EPEVTQTPSHQVTQMGQEVILRCVPISNHLYFYWYRQILGQKVEFLVSFYNNEISEKSEIFDDQFSVERPDGSNFTLKIRSTKLEDSAMYFCASTETSGRDTQYFGPGTRLTVL.

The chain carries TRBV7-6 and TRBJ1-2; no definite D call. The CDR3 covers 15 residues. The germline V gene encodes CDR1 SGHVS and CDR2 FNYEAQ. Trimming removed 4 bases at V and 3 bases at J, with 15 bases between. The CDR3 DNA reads TGTGCCAGCAGCTCCGAAGCGGGGAGTGACTATGGCTACACCTTC. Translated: CASSSEAGSDYGYTF. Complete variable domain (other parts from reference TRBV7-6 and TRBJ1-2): GAGVSQSPRYKVTKRGQDVALRCDPISGHVSLYWYRQALGQGPEFLTYFNYEAQQDKSGLPNDRFSAERPEGSISTLTIQRTEQRDSAMYRCASSSEAGSDYGYTFGSGTRLTVV.

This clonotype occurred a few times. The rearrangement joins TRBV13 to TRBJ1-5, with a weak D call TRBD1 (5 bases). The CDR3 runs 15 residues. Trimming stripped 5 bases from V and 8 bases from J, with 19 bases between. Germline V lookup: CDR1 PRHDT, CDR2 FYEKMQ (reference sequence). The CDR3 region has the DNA TGTGCCAGCAGCCGTAGGGACGGCAGGAGTGAGCCCCAGCATTTT. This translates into CASSRRDGRSEPQHF.

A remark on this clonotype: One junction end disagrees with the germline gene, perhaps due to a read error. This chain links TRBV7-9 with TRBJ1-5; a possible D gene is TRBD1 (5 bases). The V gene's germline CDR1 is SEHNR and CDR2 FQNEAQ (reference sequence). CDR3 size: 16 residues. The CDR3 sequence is CASSLAPGVENQPQHF. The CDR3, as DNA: TGTGCCAGCAGCCTAGCCCCGGGGGTGGAGAATCAGCCCCAGCATTTT. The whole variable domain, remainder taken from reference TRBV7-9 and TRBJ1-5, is DTGVSQNPRHKITKRGQNVTFRCDPISEHNRLYWYRQTLGQGPEFLTYFQNEAQLEKSRLLSDRFSAERPKGSFSTLEIQRTEQGDSAMYLCASSLAPGVENQPQHFGDGTRLSIL.

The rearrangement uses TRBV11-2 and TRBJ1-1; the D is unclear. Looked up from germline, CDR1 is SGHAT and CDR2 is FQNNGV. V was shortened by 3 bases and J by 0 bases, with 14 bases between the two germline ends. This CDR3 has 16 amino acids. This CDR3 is CASSFRSGELNTEAFF. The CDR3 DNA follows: TGTGCCAGCAGCTTTCGTTCTGGGGAGCTGAACACTGAAGCTTTCTTT.

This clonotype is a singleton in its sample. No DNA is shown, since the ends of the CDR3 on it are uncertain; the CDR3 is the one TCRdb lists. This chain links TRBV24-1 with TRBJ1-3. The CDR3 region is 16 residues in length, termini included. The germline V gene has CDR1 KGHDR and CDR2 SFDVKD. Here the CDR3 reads CATYRCGSARMDTIYF.

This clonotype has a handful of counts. This CDR3 reads CASSRQGHVSETQYF. The CDR3 DNA reads TGTGCCAGCTCACGACAGGGCCACGTTTCGGAGACCCAGTACTTC. The chain combines TRBV5-5 with TRBJ2-5, with 7 bases lining up with TRBD1. Per germline, CDR1 SGHKS and CDR2 YYEKEE (reference sequence). J lost 5 bases, V lost 7 bases, and 14 bases had no gene match. The CDR3 has 15 residues.

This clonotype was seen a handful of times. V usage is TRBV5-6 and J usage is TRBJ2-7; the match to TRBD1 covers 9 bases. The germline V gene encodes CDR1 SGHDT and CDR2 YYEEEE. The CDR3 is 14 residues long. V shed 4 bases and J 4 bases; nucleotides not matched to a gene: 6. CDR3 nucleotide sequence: TGTGCCAGCAGCGGCCGGACAGGGGATTACGAGCAGTACTTC. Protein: CASSGRTGDYEQYF.

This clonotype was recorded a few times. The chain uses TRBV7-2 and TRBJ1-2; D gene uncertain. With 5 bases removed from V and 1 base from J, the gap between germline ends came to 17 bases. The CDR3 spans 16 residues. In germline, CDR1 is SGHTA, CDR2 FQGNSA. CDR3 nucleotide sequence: TGTGCCAGCAGCCTCGGGAGTCCCTATCTTAACTATGGCTACACCTTC. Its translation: CASSLGSPYLNYGYTF.

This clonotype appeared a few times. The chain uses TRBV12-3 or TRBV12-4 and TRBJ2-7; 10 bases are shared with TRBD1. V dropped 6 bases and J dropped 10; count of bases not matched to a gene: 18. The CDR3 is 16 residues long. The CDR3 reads CASSFHSTQTGGVQYF. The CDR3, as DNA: TGTGCCAGCAGCTTCCACTCCACCCAGACAGGGGGCGTACAGTACTTC.

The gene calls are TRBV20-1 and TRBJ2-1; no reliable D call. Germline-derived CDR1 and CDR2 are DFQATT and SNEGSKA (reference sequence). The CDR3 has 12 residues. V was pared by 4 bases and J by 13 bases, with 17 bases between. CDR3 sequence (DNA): TGCAGTGCTACTACCATAGACCTGCCCCAGTTCTTC. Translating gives CSATTIDLPQFF.

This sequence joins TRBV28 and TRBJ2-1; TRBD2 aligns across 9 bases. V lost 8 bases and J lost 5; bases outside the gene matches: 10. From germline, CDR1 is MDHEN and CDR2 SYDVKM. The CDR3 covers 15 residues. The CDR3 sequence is CASGTGGGAHNEQFF. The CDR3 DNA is TGTGCCAGCGGAACAGGCGGGGGGGCTCACAATGAGCAGTTCTTC.

CDR3 DNA sequence: TGTGCCAGCAGCAGCTACTGGACAGGGGGCGAGCAGTACTTC. Translation: CASSSYWTGGEQYF. V is TRBV11-2 and J is TRBJ2-7; 10 nucleotides align to TRBD1. Germline V gene data show CDR1 as SGHAT and CDR2 as FQNNGV. This CDR3 contains 14 residues. V lost 5 bases and J lost 6; bases outside the gene matches: 7.